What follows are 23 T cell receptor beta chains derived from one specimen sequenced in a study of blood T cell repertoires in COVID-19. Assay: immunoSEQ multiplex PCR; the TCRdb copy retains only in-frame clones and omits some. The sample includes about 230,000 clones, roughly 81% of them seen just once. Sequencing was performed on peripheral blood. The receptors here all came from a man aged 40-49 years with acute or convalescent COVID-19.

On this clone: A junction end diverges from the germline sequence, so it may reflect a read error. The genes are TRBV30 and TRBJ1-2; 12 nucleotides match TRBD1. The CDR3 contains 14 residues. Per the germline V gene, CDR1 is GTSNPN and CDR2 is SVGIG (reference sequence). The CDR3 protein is CAWRGTGQGASNAF. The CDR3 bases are TGTGCCTGGAGGGGTACGGGACAGGGGGCCTCTAATGCCTTC.

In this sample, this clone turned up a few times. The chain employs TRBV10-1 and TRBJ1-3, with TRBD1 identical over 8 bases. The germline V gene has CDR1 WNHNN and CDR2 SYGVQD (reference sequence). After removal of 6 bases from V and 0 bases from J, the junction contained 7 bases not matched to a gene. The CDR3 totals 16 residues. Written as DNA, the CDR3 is TGCGCCAGCAGCAAAGGACAGGGCAGCTCTGGAAACACCATATATTTT. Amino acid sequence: CASSKGQGSSGNTIYF.

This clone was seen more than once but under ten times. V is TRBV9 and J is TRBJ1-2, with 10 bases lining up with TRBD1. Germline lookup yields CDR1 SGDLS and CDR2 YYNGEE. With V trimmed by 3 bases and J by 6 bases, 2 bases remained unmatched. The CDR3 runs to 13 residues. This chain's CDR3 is CASSGDRGHGYTF. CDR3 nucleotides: TGTGCCAGCAGCGGAGACAGGGGGCATGGCTACACCTTC.

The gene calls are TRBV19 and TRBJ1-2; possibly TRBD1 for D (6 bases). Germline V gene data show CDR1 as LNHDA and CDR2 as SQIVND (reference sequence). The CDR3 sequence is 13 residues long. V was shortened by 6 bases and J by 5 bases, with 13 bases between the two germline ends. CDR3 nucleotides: TGTGCCAGTAGGAAACGAGGGGGATATGGCTACACCTTC. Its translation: CASRKRGGYGYTF.

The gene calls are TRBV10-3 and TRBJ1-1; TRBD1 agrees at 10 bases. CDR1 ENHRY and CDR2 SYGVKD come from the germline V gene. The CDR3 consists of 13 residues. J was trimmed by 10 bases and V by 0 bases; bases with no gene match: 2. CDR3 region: CAISESGTGAAFF. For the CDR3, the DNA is TGTGCCATCAGTGAGTCGGGGACAGGGGCAGCTTTCTTT.

DNA for the CDR3: TGTGCCAGCGCAGACAGGGTAGAGACCCAGTACTTC. Translating it yields CASADRVETQYF. This chain joins TRBV9 and TRBJ2-5; 7 nucleotides align to TRBD1. V lost 7 bases to trimming and J lost 4 bases; unmatched junction nucleotides: 4. Germline V gene data show CDR1 as SGDLS and CDR2 as YYNGEE. CDR3 length: 12 amino acids.

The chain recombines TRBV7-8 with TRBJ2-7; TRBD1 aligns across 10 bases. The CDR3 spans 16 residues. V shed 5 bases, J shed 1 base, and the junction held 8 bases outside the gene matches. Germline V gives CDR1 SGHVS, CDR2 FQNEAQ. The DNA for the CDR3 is TGTGCCAGCAGCCCCAGACAGGGGGCTGGGTCCTACGAGCAGTACTTC. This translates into CASSPRQGAGSYEQYF.

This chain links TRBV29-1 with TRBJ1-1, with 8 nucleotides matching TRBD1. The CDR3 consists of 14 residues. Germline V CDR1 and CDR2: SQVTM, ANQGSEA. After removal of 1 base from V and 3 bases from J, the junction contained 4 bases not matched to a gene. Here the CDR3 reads CSVEVQGAYTEAFF. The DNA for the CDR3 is TGCAGCGTTGAAGTCCAGGGGGCATACACTGAAGCTTTCTTT.

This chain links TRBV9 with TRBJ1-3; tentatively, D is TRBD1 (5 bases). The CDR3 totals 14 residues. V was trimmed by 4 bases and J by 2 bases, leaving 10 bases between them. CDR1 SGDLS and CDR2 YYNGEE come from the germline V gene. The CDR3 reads CASSRAGTGNTIYF. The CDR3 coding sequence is TGTGCCAGCAGCCGGGCAGGGACTGGAAACACCATATATTTT.

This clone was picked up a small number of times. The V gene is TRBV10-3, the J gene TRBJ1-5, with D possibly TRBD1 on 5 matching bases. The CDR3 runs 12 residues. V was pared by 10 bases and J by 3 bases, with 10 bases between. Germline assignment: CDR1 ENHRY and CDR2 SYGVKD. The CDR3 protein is CATGHNNQPQHF. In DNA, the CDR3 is TGTGCCACCGGACATAACAATCAGCCCCAGCATTTT.

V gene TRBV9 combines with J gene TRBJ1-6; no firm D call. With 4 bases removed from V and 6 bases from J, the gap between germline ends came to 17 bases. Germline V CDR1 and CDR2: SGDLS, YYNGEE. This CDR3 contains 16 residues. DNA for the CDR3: TGTGCCAGCAGCCCCCACGCCACGGAGACTAATTCACCCCTCCACTTT. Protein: CASSPHATETNSPLHF.

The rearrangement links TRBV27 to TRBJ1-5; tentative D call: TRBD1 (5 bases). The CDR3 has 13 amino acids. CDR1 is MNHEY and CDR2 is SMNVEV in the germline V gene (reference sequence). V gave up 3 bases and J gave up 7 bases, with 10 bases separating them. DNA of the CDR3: TGTGCCAGCAGTTTCGGGGGAGGACAGCCCCAGCATTTT. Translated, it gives CASSFGGGQPQHF.

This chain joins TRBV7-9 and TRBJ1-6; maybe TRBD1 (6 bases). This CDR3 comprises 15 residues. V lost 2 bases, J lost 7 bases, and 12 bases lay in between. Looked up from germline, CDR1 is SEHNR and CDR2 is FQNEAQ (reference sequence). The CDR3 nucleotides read TGTGCCAGCAGCTTAAGAGGACAGCCCAATTCACCCCTCCACTTT. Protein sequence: CASSLRGQPNSPLHF.

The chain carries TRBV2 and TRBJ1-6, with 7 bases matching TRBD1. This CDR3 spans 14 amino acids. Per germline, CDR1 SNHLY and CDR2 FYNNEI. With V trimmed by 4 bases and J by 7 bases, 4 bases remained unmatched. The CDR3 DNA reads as TGTGCCAGCAGTGGACAGGGACTGAATTCACCCCTCCACTTT. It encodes CASSGQGLNSPLHF.

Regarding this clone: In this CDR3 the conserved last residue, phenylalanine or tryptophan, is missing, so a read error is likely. CDR3 residues: CASSRPPAVEAFL. The CDR3, as DNA: TGTGCCAGCAGTCGACCCCCAGCGGTTGAAGCTTTCCTT. The chain has TRBV12-3 or TRBV12-4 and TRBJ1-1; D is ambiguous. V lost 5 bases, J lost 7 bases, and 14 bases lay in between. The CDR3 loop spans 13 amino acids.

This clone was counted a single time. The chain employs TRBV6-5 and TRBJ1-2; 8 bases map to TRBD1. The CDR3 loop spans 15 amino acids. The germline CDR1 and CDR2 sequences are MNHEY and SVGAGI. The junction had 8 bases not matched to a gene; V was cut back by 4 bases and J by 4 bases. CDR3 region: CASSSQGALGYGYTF. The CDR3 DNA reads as TGTGCCAGCAGTTCGCAGGGGGCGCTTGGCTATGGCTACACCTTC.

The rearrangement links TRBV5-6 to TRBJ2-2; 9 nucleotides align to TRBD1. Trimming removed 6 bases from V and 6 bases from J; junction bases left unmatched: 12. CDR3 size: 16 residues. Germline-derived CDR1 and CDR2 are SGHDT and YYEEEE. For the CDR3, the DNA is TGTGCCAGCACCCACTCGGGGTGGACAGGGGCCGGGGAGCTGTTTTTT. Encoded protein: CASTHSGWTGAGELFF.

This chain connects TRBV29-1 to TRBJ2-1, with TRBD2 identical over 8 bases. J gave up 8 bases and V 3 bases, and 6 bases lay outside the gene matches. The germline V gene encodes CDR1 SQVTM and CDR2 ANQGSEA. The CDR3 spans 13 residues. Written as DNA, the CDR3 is TGCAGCGTTGACGGGGGGGCTAAACATGAGCAGTTCTTC. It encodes CSVDGGAKHEQFF.

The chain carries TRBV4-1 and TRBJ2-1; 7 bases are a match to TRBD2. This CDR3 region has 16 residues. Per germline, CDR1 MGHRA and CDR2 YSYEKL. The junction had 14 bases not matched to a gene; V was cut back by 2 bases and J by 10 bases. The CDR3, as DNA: TGCGCCAGCAGCCAACTACAGATGATGATGGGGGGGGAGCAGTTCTTC. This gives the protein CASSQLQMMMGGEQFF.

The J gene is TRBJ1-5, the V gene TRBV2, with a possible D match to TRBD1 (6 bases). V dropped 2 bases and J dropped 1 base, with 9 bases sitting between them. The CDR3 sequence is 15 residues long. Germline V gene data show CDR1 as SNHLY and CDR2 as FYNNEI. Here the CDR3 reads CASSELGQSNQPQHF. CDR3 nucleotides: TGTGCCAGCAGTGAATTGGGACAAAGCAATCAGCCCCAGCATTTT. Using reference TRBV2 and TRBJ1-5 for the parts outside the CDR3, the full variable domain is EPEVTQTPSHQVTQMGQEVILRCVPISNHLYFYWYRQILGQKVEFLVSFYNNEISEKSEIFDDQFSVERPDGSNFTLKIRSTKLEDSAMYFCASSELGQSNQPQHFGDGTRLSIL.

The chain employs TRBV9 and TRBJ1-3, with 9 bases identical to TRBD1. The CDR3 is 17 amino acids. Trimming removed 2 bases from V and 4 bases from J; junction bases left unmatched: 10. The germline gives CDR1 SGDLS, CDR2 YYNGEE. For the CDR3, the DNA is TGTGCCAGCAGCGTTGGTGCGGGACAGGGCTCCGGAAACACCATATATTTT. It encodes CASSVGAGQGSGNTIYF.

CDR3 sequence (DNA): TGCGCCAGCAGCTCAAACCCAGGGTCTGGAAACACCATATATTTT. Protein product: CASSSNPGSGNTIYF. The rearrangement uses TRBV5-1 and TRBJ1-3, with D perhaps TRBD1 (5 bases). The CDR3 consists of 15 residues. Trimming removed 3 bases from V and 1 base from J, with 11 bases in between. Per the germline V gene, CDR1 is SGHRS and CDR2 is YFSETQ.

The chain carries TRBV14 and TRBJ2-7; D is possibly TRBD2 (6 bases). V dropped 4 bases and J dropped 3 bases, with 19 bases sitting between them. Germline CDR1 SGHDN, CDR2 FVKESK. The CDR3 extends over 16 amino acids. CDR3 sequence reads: CASSPRSRRGYYEQYF. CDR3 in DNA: TGTGCCAGCAGCCCCCGATCCCGCCGGGGGTACTACGAGCAGTACTTC.